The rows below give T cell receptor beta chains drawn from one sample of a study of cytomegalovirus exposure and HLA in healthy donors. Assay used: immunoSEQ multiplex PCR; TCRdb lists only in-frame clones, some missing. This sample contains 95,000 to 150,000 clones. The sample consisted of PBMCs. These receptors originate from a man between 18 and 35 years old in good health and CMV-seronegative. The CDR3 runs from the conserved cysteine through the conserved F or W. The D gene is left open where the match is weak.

TGTGCCAGCAGACTAGCGCTTAGCACAGATACGCAGTATTTT | CASRLALSTDTQYF | TRBV6-6 | TRBD2 | TRBJ2-3
TGTGCCAGCAGCTTGCTCAGGGAAAGGACTGAAGCTTTCTTT | CASSLLRERTEAFF | TRBV7-2 | - | TRBJ1-1
TGTGCCAGCGGGCGGGAGTGGCAAGAGACCCAGTACTTC | CASGREWQETQYF | TRBV2 | TRBD2 | TRBJ2-5
TGTGCCTGGTCGTCAGACTCCTTCGAGCAGTACTTC | CAWSSDSFEQYF | TRBV30 | - | TRBJ2-7
TGTGCCAGTGGAAATTCCGCAGGGCGGAATTACACCTTC | CASGNSAGRNYTF | TRBV19 | - | TRBJ1-2
TGTGCCAGTAGTATACAGGGCCCGGGTGGCTACACCTTC | CASSIQGPGGYTF | TRBV19 | - | TRBJ1-2
TGTGCCACCAGAATGTCACTAAATGAAAAACTGTTTTTT | CATRMSLNEKLFF | TRBV15 | - | TRBJ1-4
TGTGCCAGCAGCCCCCTGACTAGCGGGAGGGCCGAGCAGTACTTC | CASSPLTSGRAEQYF | TRBV7-2 | TRBD2 | TRBJ2-7
TGTGCCAGCAGTTACTTCGGGACGAACACCGGGGAGCTGTTTTTT | CASSYFGTNTGELFF | TRBV6-6 | - | TRBJ2-2
TGTGCCAGCAGTTACTCGATACAGGTCAGCCCCCATGAGCAGTTCTTC | CASSYSIQVSPHEQFF | TRBV6-5 | - | TRBJ2-1